The present T cell receptor beta chain was sequenced within a study of blood T cell repertoires in COVID-19. Assay used: immunoSEQ multiplex PCR; TCRdb lists only in-frame clones, some missing. The data hold 84,000 or so clones, with about four fifths observed a single time. The V gene's germline CDR1 is SGHRS and CDR2 YFSETQ. V lost 6 bases and J lost 1; bases outside the gene matches: 7. CDR3 length equals 14 residues. Sequencing was performed on peripheral blood. The chain links TRBV5-1 to TRBJ2-7; 7 nucleotides match TRBD1. The clonotype was recovered from a man in his 70s with COVID-19, enrolled during active disease. CDR3 in DNA: TGCGCCAGCACCCCGCTACAGGGGTCCTACGAGCAGTACTTC. Protein product: CASTPLQGSYEQYF.